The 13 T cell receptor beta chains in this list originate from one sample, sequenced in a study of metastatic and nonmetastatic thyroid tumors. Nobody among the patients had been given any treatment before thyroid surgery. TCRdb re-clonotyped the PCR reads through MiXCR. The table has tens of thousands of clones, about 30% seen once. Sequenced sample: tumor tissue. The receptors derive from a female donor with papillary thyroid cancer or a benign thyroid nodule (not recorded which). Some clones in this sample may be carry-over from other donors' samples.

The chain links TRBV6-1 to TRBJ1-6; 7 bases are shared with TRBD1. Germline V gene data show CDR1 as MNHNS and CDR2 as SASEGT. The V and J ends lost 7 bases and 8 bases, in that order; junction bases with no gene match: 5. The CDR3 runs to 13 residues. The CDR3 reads CASMKQGDSPLHF. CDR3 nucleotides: TGTGCCAGCATGAAGCAGGGGGATTCACCCCTCCACTTT.

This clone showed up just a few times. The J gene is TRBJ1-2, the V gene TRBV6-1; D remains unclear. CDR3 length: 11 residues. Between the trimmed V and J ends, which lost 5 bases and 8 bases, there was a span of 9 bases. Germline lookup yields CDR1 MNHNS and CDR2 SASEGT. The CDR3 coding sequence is TGTGCCAGCAGTAGGGCGGGAGGCTACACCTTC. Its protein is CASSRAGGYTF.

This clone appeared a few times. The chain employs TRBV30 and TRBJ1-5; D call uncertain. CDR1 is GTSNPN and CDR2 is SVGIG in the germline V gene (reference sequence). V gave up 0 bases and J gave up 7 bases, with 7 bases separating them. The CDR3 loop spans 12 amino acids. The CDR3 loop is CAWSVRGQPQHF. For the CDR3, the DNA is TGTGCCTGGAGTGTACGGGGACAGCCCCAGCATTTT.

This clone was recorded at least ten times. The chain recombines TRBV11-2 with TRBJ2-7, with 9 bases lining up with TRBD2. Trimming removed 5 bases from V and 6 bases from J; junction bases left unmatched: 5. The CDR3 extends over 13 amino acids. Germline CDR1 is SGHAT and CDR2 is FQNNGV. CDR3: CASSGGLAAEQYF. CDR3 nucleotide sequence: TGTGCCAGCAGCGGGGGACTAGCAGCCGAGCAGTACTTC. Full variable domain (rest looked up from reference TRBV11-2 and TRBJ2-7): EAGVAQSPRYKIIEKRQSVAFWCNPISGHATLYWYQQILGQGPKLLIQFQNNGVVDDSQLPKDRFSAERLKGVDSTLKIQPAKLEDSAVYLCASSGGLAAEQYFGPGTRLTVT.

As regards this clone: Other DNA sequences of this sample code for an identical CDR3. CDR3 amino acids: CASSPGTLSGPQHF. The CDR3 DNA reads as TGCGCCAGCAGCCCCGGGACGCTAAGTGGGCCCCAGCATTTT. V and J are TRBV4-1 and TRBJ1-5; possible D gene TRBD1, 5 bases. Trimming pared 4 bases from V and 9 bases from J, leaving 16 bases between. CDR3 length equals 14 residues. CDR1 MGHRA and CDR2 YSYEKL come from the germline V gene.

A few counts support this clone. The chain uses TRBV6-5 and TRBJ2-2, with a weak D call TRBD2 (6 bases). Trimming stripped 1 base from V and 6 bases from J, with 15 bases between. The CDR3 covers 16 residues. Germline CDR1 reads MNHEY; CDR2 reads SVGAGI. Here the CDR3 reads CASSYWEAPGSGELFF. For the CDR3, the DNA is TGTGCCAGCAGTTACTGGGAGGCCCCTGGGTCCGGGGAGCTGTTTTTT.

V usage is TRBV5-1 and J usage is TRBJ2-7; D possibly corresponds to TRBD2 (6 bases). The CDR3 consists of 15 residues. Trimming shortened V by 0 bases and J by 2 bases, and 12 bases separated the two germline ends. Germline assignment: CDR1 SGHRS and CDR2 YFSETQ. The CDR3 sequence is CASSLVGGEAYEQYF. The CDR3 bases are TGCGCCAGCAGCTTGGTCGGGGGAGAAGCCTACGAGCAGTACTTC. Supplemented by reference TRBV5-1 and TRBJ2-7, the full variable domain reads KAGVTQTPRYLIKTRGQQVTLSCSPISGHRSVSWYQQTPGQGLQFLFEYFSETQRNKGNFPGRFSGRQFSNSRSEMNVSTLELGDSALYLCASSLVGGEAYEQYFGPGTRLTVT.

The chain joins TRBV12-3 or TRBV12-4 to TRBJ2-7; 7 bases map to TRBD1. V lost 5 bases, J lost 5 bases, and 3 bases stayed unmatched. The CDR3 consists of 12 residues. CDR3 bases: TGTGCCAGCAGTCCAACAGGGGACGAGCAGTACTTC. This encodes CASSPTGDEQYF.

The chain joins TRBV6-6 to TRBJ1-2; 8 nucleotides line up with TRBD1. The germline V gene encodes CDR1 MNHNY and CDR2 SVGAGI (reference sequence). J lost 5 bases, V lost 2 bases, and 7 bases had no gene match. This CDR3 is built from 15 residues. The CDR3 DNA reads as TGTGCCAGCAGTTACAGACGGACAGGGAGTTATGGCTACACCTTC. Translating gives CASSYRRTGSYGYTF.

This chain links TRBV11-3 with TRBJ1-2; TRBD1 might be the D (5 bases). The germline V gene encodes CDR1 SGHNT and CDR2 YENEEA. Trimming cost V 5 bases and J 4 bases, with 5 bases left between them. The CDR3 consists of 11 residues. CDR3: CASSGGYGYTF. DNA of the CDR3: TGTGCCAGCAGCGGGGGCTATGGCTACACCTTC.

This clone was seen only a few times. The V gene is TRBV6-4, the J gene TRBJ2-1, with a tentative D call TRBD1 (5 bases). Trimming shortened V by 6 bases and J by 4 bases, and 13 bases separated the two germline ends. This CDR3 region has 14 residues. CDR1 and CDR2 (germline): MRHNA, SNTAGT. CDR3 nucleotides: TGTGCCAGCAGGGACATCAACCAGTACAATGAGCAGTTCTTC. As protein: CASRDINQYNEQFF.

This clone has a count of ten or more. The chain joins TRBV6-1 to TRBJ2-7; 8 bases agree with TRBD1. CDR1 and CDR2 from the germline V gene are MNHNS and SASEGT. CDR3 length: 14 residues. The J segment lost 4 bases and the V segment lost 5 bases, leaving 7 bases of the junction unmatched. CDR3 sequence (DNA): TGTGCCAGCAGTAAGGACAGGGCCAAATACGAGCAGTACTTC. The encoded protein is CASSKDRAKYEQYF.

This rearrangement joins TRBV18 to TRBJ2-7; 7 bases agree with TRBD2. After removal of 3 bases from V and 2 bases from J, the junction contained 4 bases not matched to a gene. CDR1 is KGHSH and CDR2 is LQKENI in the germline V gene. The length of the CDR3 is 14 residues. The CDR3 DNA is TGTGCCAGCTCACCCCCGAGCGGGGCCTACGAGCAGTACTTC. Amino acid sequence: CASSPPSGAYEQYF.